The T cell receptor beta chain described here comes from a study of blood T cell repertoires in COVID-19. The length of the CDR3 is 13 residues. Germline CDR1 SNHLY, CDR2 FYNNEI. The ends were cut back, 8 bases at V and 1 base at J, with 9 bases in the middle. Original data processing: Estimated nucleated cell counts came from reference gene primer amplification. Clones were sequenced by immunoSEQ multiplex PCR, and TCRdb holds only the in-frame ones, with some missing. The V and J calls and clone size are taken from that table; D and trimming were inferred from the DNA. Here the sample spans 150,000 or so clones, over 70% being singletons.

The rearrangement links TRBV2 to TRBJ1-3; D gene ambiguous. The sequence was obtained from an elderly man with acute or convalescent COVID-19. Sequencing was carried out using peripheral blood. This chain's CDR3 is CASPSESGNTIYF. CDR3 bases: TGTGCCAGCCCCTCTGAGTCTGGAAACACCATATATTTT.